These 25 T cell receptor beta chains were sequenced from one sample in a study of OX40 agonist ivuxolimab in advanced cancers. Generated by immunoSEQ multiplex PCR, the TCRdb table keeps only in-frame clones and is missing some. This sample carries approximately 68,000 clones, roughly nine tenths of them seen once, and the ten largest clones take roughly 1%. This specimen was CD4+ or CD8+ T cells sorted from blood, taken in a trial of the OX40 agonist ivuxolimab. The receptor source for this set is an adult with an advanced solid tumor such as melanoma, head and neck, liver or kidney cancer.

The J gene is TRBJ1-5, the V gene TRBV9, with 9 positions matching TRBD1. The germline gives CDR1 SGDLS, CDR2 YYNGEE. V shed 3 bases and J 6 bases; nucleotides not matched to a gene: 7. The CDR3 is 15 amino acids. The DNA for the CDR3 is TGTGCCAGCAGCGGAACAGGGGGCGATGGTCAGCCCCAGCATTTT. Translated: CASSGTGGDGQPQHF.

This clone was seen only a few times. V gene TRBV19 combines with J gene TRBJ1-6, with 7 bases fitting TRBD1. The CDR3 has 14 amino acids. V was pared by 8 bases and J by 9 bases, with 10 bases of the junction left unmatched. Looked up from germline, CDR1 is LNHDA and CDR2 is SQIVND (reference sequence). The CDR3 coding sequence is TGTGCCAGTTGGGACAGACTTGACGGTTCACCCCTCCACTTT. Protein: CASWDRLDGSPLHF.

This sequence joins TRBV7-9 and TRBJ2-2; no reliable D call. The germline V gene has CDR1 SEHNR and CDR2 FQNEAQ (reference sequence). V lost 3 bases to trimming and J lost 7 bases, with 9 bases between them. The CDR3 totals 13 residues. The CDR3 coding sequence is TGTGCCAGCAGCTTGGGTTCCGTCGGGGAGCTGTTTTTT. This gives the protein CASSLGSVGELFF.

The chain recombines TRBV7-6 with TRBJ2-1, with 13 positions matching TRBD2. The CDR3 has 16 amino acids. Germline CDR1 is SGHVS and CDR2 is FNYEAQ. The V gene end was trimmed by 2 bases and the J gene end by 5 bases; junction bases not matched to a gene: 3. The chain's CDR3 is CASSLPGTSGNNEQFF. In DNA form, the CDR3 reads TGTGCCAGCAGCTTACCCGGGACTAGCGGGAACAATGAGCAGTTCTTC.

This clone turned up a few times. This chain links TRBV10-1 with TRBJ2-7, with D unclear. This CDR3 is 12 amino acids long. Trimming took 6 bases from V and 3 from J, leaving 9 bases between them. Germline-derived CDR1 and CDR2 are WNHNN and SYGVQD (reference sequence). CDR3 region: CASSPGGYEQYF. The CDR3 nucleotides are TGCGCCAGCAGCCCCGGCGGCTACGAGCAGTACTTC.

This clone was observed once. The junction differs from germline at one of its ends, possibly a read error. The V and J genes are TRBV6-1 and TRBJ2-7, with a weak D call TRBD1 (6 bases). CDR3 length: 13 residues. Germline V lookup: CDR1 MNHNS, CDR2 SASEGT. CDR3 DNA: TGTGCCAGCATCGGACAGTTCTCCAACGAGCAGTACTTC. It codes for CASIGQFSNEQYF.

The gene calls are TRBV19 and TRBJ1-4; a possible D gene is TRBD1 (6 bases). Trimming stripped 6 bases from V and 15 bases from J, with 14 bases between. The CDR3 has 11 amino acids. CDR1 and CDR2 from the germline V gene are LNHDA and SQIVND (reference sequence). DNA for the CDR3: TGTGCCAGTAGGTTGACAGGCTTGATGTTTTTT. Amino acid sequence: CASRLTGLMFF.

V gene TRBV11-1 combines with J gene TRBJ2-5; 8 nucleotides match TRBD1. The CDR3 runs to 12 residues. The germline V gene encodes CDR1 SGHAT and CDR2 FQDESV (reference sequence). Trimming removed 4 bases from V and 9 bases from J; junction bases left unmatched: 4. The CDR3 spells CASSSDREAQYF. The CDR3 DNA is TGTGCCAGCAGCTCGGACAGGGAGGCCCAGTACTTC.

This sequence joins TRBV29-1 and TRBJ2-2, with 7 bases identical to TRBD1. J lost 0 bases, V lost 4 bases, and 2 bases had no gene match. Germline V gives CDR1 SQVTM, CDR2 ANQGSEA. The CDR3 contains 14 residues. CDR3 nucleotides: TGCAGCGTTGGACAGGGTGCGAACACCGGGGAGCTGTTTTTT. Its translation is CSVGQGANTGELFF.

This chain joins TRBV6-1 and TRBJ1-2; D is uncertain. CDR3 length: 12 residues. The ends were cut back, 4 bases at V and 5 bases at J, with 8 bases in the middle. Germline V gene sequence: CDR1 MNHNS, CDR2 SASEGT. This chain's CDR3 is CASSGLTYGYTF. Here the CDR3 DNA reads TGTGCCAGCAGTGGGCTGACTTATGGCTACACCTTC.

This chain uses TRBV11-2 with TRBJ2-5, with 12 positions matching TRBD2. Per germline, CDR1 SGHAT and CDR2 FQNNGV. V dropped 7 bases and J dropped 11; count of bases not matched to a gene: 17. The CDR3 is made up of 16 amino acids. CDR3 nucleotide sequence: TGTGCCAGCACGAGACTAGCGGGAGTTGAGGAGGAAGAGCAGTACTTC. Translating it yields CASTRLAGVEEEEQYF.

The chain joins TRBV19 to TRBJ1-5, with 8 bases aligning to TRBD1. Trimming took 5 bases from V and 4 from J; bases not matched to a gene: 7. The length of the CDR3 is 15 residues. Looked up from germline, CDR1 is LNHDA and CDR2 is SQIVND (reference sequence). CDR3 nucleotides: TGTGCCAGTAGTTTACAGGGGGGCAATAATCAGCCCCAGCATTTT. Protein sequence: CASSLQGGNNQPQHF.

V usage is TRBV7-3 and J usage is TRBJ2-2; D gene unclear. Germline V gene sequence: CDR1 SGHTA, CDR2 FQGTGA. V gave up 2 bases and J gave up 6 bases, with 13 bases separating them. CDR3 length equals 15 residues. The CDR3 loop is CASSLGMGYAGELFF. CDR3 sequence (DNA): TGTGCCAGCAGCTTAGGCATGGGTTACGCCGGGGAGCTGTTTTTT.

The chain joins TRBV30 to TRBJ1-1; D ambiguous. The germline V gene encodes CDR1 GTSNPN and CDR2 SVGIG (reference sequence). The CDR3 covers 14 residues. The V and J ends lost 0 bases and 6 bases respectively, with 14 bases between them. CDR3 residues: CAWSVPSTRAEAFF. The DNA for the CDR3 is TGTGCCTGGAGTGTACCCAGTACACGAGCTGAAGCTTTCTTT.

The V and J genes are TRBV13 and TRBJ2-7, with a weak D call TRBD2 (6 bases). V lost 1 base and J 4 bases, leaving 8 bases between the germline ends. The germline gives CDR1 PRHDT, CDR2 FYEKMQ (reference sequence). CDR3 length: 13 residues. CDR3 nucleotide sequence: TGTGCCAGCAGCTTAGAGGGGAGGTACGAGCAGTACTTC. This codes for CASSLEGRYEQYF.

In DNA, the CDR3 is TGTGCCAGCAGTTCTCTAGCGGGAGGTACAAGCGAGCAGTTCTTC. Protein sequence: CASSSLAGGTSEQFF. V gene TRBV6-5 combines with J gene TRBJ2-1, with TRBD2 matching 11 bases. Per germline, CDR1 MNHEY and CDR2 SVGAGI. J gave up 10 bases and V 4 bases, and 9 bases lay outside the gene matches. The CDR3 is 15 residues long.

The chain couples TRBV11-2 to TRBJ2-3; no clear D. V was shortened by 5 bases and J by 3 bases, with 18 bases between the two germline ends. The CDR3 spans 16 residues. CDR1 and CDR2 from the germline V gene are SGHAT and FQNNGV. The CDR3 sequence: CASSPRLGYGTDTQYF. The CDR3 DNA is TGTGCCAGCAGCCCCCGGCTGGGGTATGGGACAGATACGCAGTATTTT.

V is TRBV5-1 and J is TRBJ2-2; D may be TRBD2 (6 bases). With 1 base removed from V and 5 bases from J, the gap between germline ends came to 12 bases. Germline V gene lookup returns CDR1 SGHRS and CDR2 YFSETQ. The length of the CDR3 is 15 residues. CDR3 DNA sequence: TGCGCCAGCAGCTTGTCCGGGAGCGGGACCGGGGAGCTGTTTTTT. Protein: CASSLSGSGTGELFF.

The V gene is TRBV11-2, the J gene TRBJ2-3, with D maybe TRBD2 (6 bases). The CDR3 spans 16 residues. V dropped 0 bases and J dropped 2 bases, with 12 bases sitting between them. CDR1 is SGHAT and CDR2 is FQNNGV in the germline V gene. In nucleotides, the CDR3 is TGTGCCAGCAGCTTAGAGTCCTGGGGGGACACAGATACGCAGTATTTT. As protein: CASSLESWGDTDTQYF. Full variable domain (missing parts from reference TRBV11-2 and TRBJ2-3): EAGVAQSPRYKIIEKRQSVAFWCNPISGHATLYWYQQILGQGPKLLIQFQNNGVVDDSQLPKDRFSAERLKGVDSTLKIQPAKLEDSAVYLCASSLESWGDTDTQYFGPGTRLTVL.

CDR3 amino acids: CASSRHQETQYF. The CDR3 DNA sequence: TGTGCCAGCAGCCGCCACCAAGAGACCCAGTACTTC. The V gene is TRBV5-4, the J gene TRBJ2-5; D is ambiguous. V lost 4 bases and J 0 bases, leaving 4 bases between the germline ends. CDR1 and CDR2 from the germline V gene are SGHNT and YYREEE (reference sequence). This CDR3 spans 12 amino acids.

The chain combines TRBV6-6 with TRBJ2-2; 9 bases agree with TRBD1. The CDR3 sequence is 16 residues long. V trimming: 4 bases; J trimming: 4 bases; junction bases outside the gene matches: 7. Germline V lookup: CDR1 MNHNY, CDR2 SVGAGI (reference sequence). The CDR3 nucleotides read TGTGCCAGCAGTTCTTCCGGGACAGGGTCCACCGGGGAGCTGTTTTTT. Its translation is CASSSSGTGSTGELFF.

This chain connects TRBV11-2 to TRBJ1-2, with no clear D. The CDR3 length is 16 residues. Germline lookup yields CDR1 SGHAT and CDR2 FQNNGV. The ends were cut back, 2 bases at V and 6 bases at J, with 19 bases in the middle. Here the CDR3 reads CASSLTPDATRNGYTF. The CDR3 DNA follows: TGTGCCAGCAGCTTAACCCCGGACGCAACTCGGAATGGCTACACCTTC.

V usage is TRBV2 and J usage is TRBJ2-1; tentative D call: TRBD1 (5 bases). This CDR3 has 14 amino acids. Germline CDR1 SNHLY, CDR2 FYNNEI. V lost 2 bases to trimming and J lost 6 bases, with 11 bases between them. This CDR3 is CASSESQGRNEQFF. For the CDR3, the DNA is TGTGCCAGCAGTGAAAGCCAGGGCCGCAATGAGCAGTTCTTC. The entire variable domain, with the rest obtained from reference TRBV2 and TRBJ2-1, is as follows: EPEVTQTPSHQVTQMGQEVILRCVPISNHLYFYWYRQILGQKVEFLVSFYNNEISEKSEIFDDQFSVERPDGSNFTLKIRSTKLEDSAMYFCASSESQGRNEQFFGPGTRLTVL.

The V call is TRBV28, the J call TRBJ1-2, with 10 bases that match TRBD1. J was trimmed by 8 bases and V by 5 bases; bases with no gene match: 14. CDR1 and CDR2 (germline): MDHEN, SYDVKM. The CDR3 totals 16 residues. The chain's CDR3 is CASSPGTGVGRGGYTF. The CDR3 region has the DNA TGTGCCAGCAGTCCCGGGACAGGGGTAGGACGAGGGGGCTACACCTTC.

This chain joins TRBV7-9 and TRBJ2-3; D is possibly TRBD1 or TRBD2 (5 bases each). V was clipped by 4 bases and J by 5 bases, with 10 bases between them. The CDR3 is 13 residues long. CDR1 and CDR2 from the germline V gene are SEHNR and FQNEAQ (reference sequence). The CDR3 bases are TGTGCCAGCAGCTGGGACGAAAGAGATACGCAGTATTTT. Residues: CASSWDERDTQYF.